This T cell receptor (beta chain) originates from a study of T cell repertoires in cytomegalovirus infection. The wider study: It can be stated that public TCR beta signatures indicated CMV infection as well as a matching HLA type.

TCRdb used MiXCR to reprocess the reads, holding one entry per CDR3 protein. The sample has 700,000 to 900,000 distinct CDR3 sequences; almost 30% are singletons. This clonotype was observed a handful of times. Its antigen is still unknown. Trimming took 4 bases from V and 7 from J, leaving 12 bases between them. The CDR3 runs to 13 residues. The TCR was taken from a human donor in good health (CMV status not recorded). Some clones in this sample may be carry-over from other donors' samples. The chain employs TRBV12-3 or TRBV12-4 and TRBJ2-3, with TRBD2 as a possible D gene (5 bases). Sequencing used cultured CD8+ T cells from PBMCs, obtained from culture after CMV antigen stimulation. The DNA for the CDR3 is TGTGCCAGCAGTTCCAGCGCGGGCAATACGCAGTATTTT. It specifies CASSSSAGNTQYF.